Each of the 26 T cell receptor beta chains below was sequenced from the same sample in a study of CD8+ T cells in alopecia areata. RNA extraction and reverse transcription yielded cDNA as sequencing template. Assay: immunoSEQ multiplex PCR; the TCRdb copy retains only in-frame clones and omits some. This table holds roughly 40,000 clones, about three fifths found once. The treatment is: oral pan-JAK inhibitor, 5-10 mg twice daily. The sequenced sample was CD8+ T cells sorted from blood, obtained at week 4, from a patient treated with tofacitinib. All receptors come from a human donor with alopecia areata.

The genes are TRBV7-2 and TRBJ2-7; D is perhaps TRBD1 (6 bases). The CDR3 length is 13 residues. V was pared by 4 bases and J by 2 bases, with 9 bases between. Germline values: CDR1 SGHTA, CDR2 FQGNSA. The CDR3 here is CASSWDITYEQYF. In nucleotides, the CDR3 is TGTGCCAGCAGCTGGGACATTACCTACGAGCAGTACTTC. Supplemented by reference TRBV7-2 and TRBJ2-7, the full variable domain reads GAGVSQSPSNKVTEKGKDVELRCDPISGHTALYWYRQSLGQGLEFLIYFQGNSAPDKSGLPSDRFSAERTGGSVSTLTIQRTQQEDSAVYLCASSWDITYEQYFGPGTRLTVT.

The chain links TRBV5-6 to TRBJ2-1; D gene unclear. Germline V gene sequence: CDR1 SGHDT, CDR2 YYEEEE. This CDR3 has 11 residues. Trimming removed 2 bases at V and 6 bases at J, with 3 bases between. The CDR3 DNA is TGTGCCAGCAGCTTCGGCAATGAGCAGTTCTTC. Translated, it gives CASSFGNEQFF.

V usage is TRBV7-8 and J usage is TRBJ1-2, with 9 bases fitting TRBD1. The CDR3 spans 13 residues. Germline CDR1 reads SGHVS; CDR2 reads FQNEAQ. V gave up 5 bases and J gave up 8 bases; unmatched junction bases: 6. The CDR3 spells CASSAQGAGGYTF. The DNA of the CDR3 is TGTGCCAGCAGCGCACAGGGGGCGGGAGGCTACACCTTC. The complete variable domain, with remaining parts taken from reference TRBV7-8 and TRBJ1-2, reads GAGVSQSPRYKVAKRGQDVALRCDPISGHVSLFWYQQALGQGPEFLTYFQNEAQLDKSGLPSDRFFAERPEGSVSTLKIQRTQQEDSAVYLCASSAQGAGGYTFGSGTRLTVV.

The gene calls are TRBV7-9 and TRBJ2-5; 12 bases agree with TRBD2. The CDR3 spans 15 residues. The V segment lost 3 bases and the J segment 4 bases; nucleotides outside the gene matches: 3. Germline V lookup: CDR1 SEHNR, CDR2 FQNEAQ (reference sequence). The CDR3 sequence is CASSLTSGGAETQYF. CDR3 in DNA: TGTGCCAGCAGCTTGACTAGCGGGGGAGCAGAGACCCAGTACTTC.

The chain links TRBV19 to TRBJ2-7, with D possibly called TRBD1 or TRBD2 (5 bases each). The CDR3 length is 11 residues. Germline CDR1 reads LNHDA; CDR2 reads SQIVND (reference sequence). Trimming took off 9 bases at V and 7 bases at J, with 13 bases between the two ends. CDR3 loop: CASRGDREQYF. Written as DNA, the CDR3 is TGTGCCAGCCGAGGGGATCGTGAGCAGTACTTC.

The DNA for the CDR3 is TGTGCCAGCAGTTCTGACCCGGCCGGCCAGTACTTC. Its protein is CASSSDPAGQYF. V and J are TRBV27 and TRBJ2-5; unclear D gene. CDR1 is MNHEY and CDR2 is SMNVEV in the germline V gene (reference sequence). V lost 4 bases and J lost 10, with 13 bases in between. The CDR3 is 12 amino acids.

This clone was found a few times. This chain connects TRBV29-1 to TRBJ2-7; D is undetermined. CDR1 SQVTM and CDR2 ANQGSEA come from the germline V gene. CDR3 length: 13 residues. The V end lost 4 bases, the J end lost 5 bases, and 15 bases lay between the germline ends. The CDR3 protein is CSVVDPTWDEQYF. Here the CDR3 DNA reads TGCAGCGTTGTTGACCCGACCTGGGACGAGCAGTACTTC.

The chain has TRBV30 and TRBJ1-1; the D is unclear. Deletions cut 0 bases from V and 9 bases from J, with 11 bases between. CDR1 and CDR2 (germline): GTSNPN, SVGIG (reference sequence). The CDR3 is 12 residues long. The CDR3 protein is CAWSVAPGQAFF. CDR3 sequence (DNA): TGTGCCTGGAGTGTAGCTCCAGGTCAAGCTTTCTTT.

This chain joins TRBV19 and TRBJ2-3; D is perhaps TRBD1 (9 bases). V gave up 5 bases and J gave up 4 bases, with 16 bases separating them. This CDR3 spans 15 amino acids. Germline V gives CDR1 LNHDA, CDR2 SQIVND (reference sequence). The CDR3 nucleotides are TGTGCCAGTAGTGGGGGACAGGGACTAGCAGATACGCAGTATTTT. Protein: CASSGGQGLADTQYF.

The V and J genes are TRBV13 and TRBJ2-1, with TRBD2 identical over 9 bases. The CDR3 extends over 16 amino acids. In germline, CDR1 is PRHDT, CDR2 FYEKMQ (reference sequence). Germline trimming cut 2 bases from V and 4 bases from J; bases unmatched to any gene: 6. Written as DNA, the CDR3 is TGTGCCAGCAGCTTATCAGCGGGGGGCCCATACAATGAGCAGTTCTTC. Amino acid sequence: CASSLSAGGPYNEQFF.

The chain joins TRBV5-6 to TRBJ2-7; possibly TRBD2 for D (6 bases). The germline V gene encodes CDR1 SGHDT and CDR2 YYEEEE. The CDR3 totals 13 residues. V shed 4 bases and J shed 1 base, with 9 bases lying between them. In DNA, the CDR3 is TGTGCCAGCAGCACCGGGGGTTCCTACGAGCAGTACTTC. Encoded protein: CASSTGGSYEQYF.

This clone was seen more than once but under ten times. The V and J genes are TRBV29-1 and TRBJ1-2; 8 bases agree with TRBD1. Unmatched junction bases numbered 4, after V lost 5 bases and J lost 8 bases. CDR1 SQVTM and CDR2 ANQGSEA come from the germline V gene. This CDR3 has 11 amino acids. In DNA form, the CDR3 reads TGCAGCGTTACCGACAGGGGCGGCTACACCTTC. Protein product: CSVTDRGGYTF.

The CDR3, as DNA: TGTGCCTGGAGTGTAGGCATCTACAATGAGCAGTTCTTC. Its protein is CAWSVGIYNEQFF. The rearrangement links TRBV30 to TRBJ2-1, with unresolved D. Germline-derived CDR1 and CDR2 are GTSNPN and SVGIG (reference sequence). The CDR3 has 13 amino acids. V lost 0 bases and J 3 bases, leaving 6 bases between the germline ends.

CDR3 coding DNA: TGTGCCTGGAGTGCGGAGGACAGTCCCTACGAGCAGTACTTC. It yields the protein CAWSAEDSPYEQYF. The rearrangement uses TRBV30 and TRBJ2-7, with a weak D call TRBD1 (6 bases). The CDR3 has 14 residues. CDR1 is GTSNPN, CDR2 SVGIG, per germline (reference sequence). Between the trimmed V and J ends, which lost 1 base and 2 bases, there was a span of 12 bases.

In its sample, this clone was seen once. The rearrangement links TRBV29-1 to TRBJ1-1; D is undetermined. The CDR3 covers 14 residues. CDR1 is SQVTM and CDR2 is ANQGSEA in the germline V gene. The germline V and J ends were trimmed by 4 bases and 0 bases, with 12 bases remaining between them. This CDR3 is CSVVADSLNTEAFF. The CDR3 DNA sequence: TGCAGCGTTGTTGCAGATTCTTTGAACACTGAAGCTTTCTTT.

Remarks on this clone: At the DNA level, this CDR3 is encoded by other sequences in the same sample as well. J is TRBJ2-7 and V is TRBV4-3; TRBD1 might be the D (6 bases). Germline CDR1 is LGHNA and CDR2 is YSLEER. The CDR3 sequence is 14 residues long. V lost 0 bases and J lost 2, with 8 bases in between. In nucleotides, the CDR3 is TGCGCCAGCAGCCAAGACAGGGGAACCTACGAGCAGTACTTC. It translates to CASSQDRGTYEQYF.

The chain employs TRBV5-1 and TRBJ1-1, with D tentatively TRBD1 (5 bases). The CDR3 consists of 13 residues. Germline CDR1 SGHRS, CDR2 YFSETQ. Between the trimmed V and J ends, which lost 1 base and 6 bases, there was a span of 10 bases. In nucleotides, the CDR3 is TGCGCCAGCAGCTTGAGGGGTGCGCCTGAAGCTTTCTTT. This gives the protein CASSLRGAPEAFF.

The genes are TRBV28 and TRBJ2-7; the D gene is possibly TRBD2 (5 bases). Matching the DNA end better, TRBJ2-5 makes the J call doubtful. The germline gives CDR1 MDHEN, CDR2 SYDVKM. This CDR3 is 14 amino acids long. The CDR3 loop is CATRAWDGEETQYF. DNA for the CDR3: TGTGCCACGCGGGCGTGGGATGGCGAAGAGACCCAGTACTTC.

This chain uses TRBV29-1 with TRBJ2-3; 7 bases fit TRBD1. V was clipped by 6 bases and J by 4 bases; unmatched bases: 7. Germline V lookup: CDR1 SQVTM, CDR2 ANQGSEA. CDR3 length equals 13 residues. DNA of the CDR3: TGCAGCGTCGTAGACAGGGCTGCAGATACGCAGTATTTT. Translating gives CSVVDRAADTQYF.

This rearrangement joins TRBV15 to TRBJ1-5, with D perhaps TRBD1 (6 bases). V dropped 3 bases and J dropped 6 bases, with 15 bases sitting between them. This CDR3 comprises 15 residues. Germline assignment: CDR1 LNHNV and CDR2 YYDKDF (reference sequence). CDR3 sequence reads: CATSRTQGTGQPQHF. The CDR3 nucleotides are TGTGCCACCAGCAGGACACAGGGTACGGGTCAGCCCCAGCATTTT.

J is TRBJ2-3 and V is TRBV2; possibly TRBD1 or TRBD2 for D (6 bases each). Trimming took 7 bases from V and 6 from J, leaving 14 bases between them. CDR1 is SNHLY and CDR2 is FYNNEI in the germline V gene. The CDR3 runs 13 residues. This CDR3 is CASIPGARDTQYF. The CDR3 region has the DNA TGTGCCAGCATACCGGGGGCAAGGGATACGCAGTATTTT.

The genes are TRBV4-3 and TRBJ1-5; D is unresolved. CDR1 and CDR2 (germline): LGHNA, YSLEER. The CDR3 covers 13 residues. The V and J ends lost 3 bases and 7 bases respectively, with 10 bases between them. Written as DNA, the CDR3 is TGCGCCAGCAGCCAGAGGGTTGGGCAGCCCCAGCATTTT. It yields the protein CASSQRVGQPQHF.

The chain uses TRBV5-6 and TRBJ2-4, with D perhaps matching TRBD1 (6 bases). Trimming removed 3 bases at V and 7 bases at J, with 14 bases between. The CDR3 loop spans 14 amino acids. The germline CDR1 and CDR2 sequences are SGHDT and YYEEEE. The CDR3 DNA is TGTGCCAGCAGCTGGGGACAAGAGACGAACATTCAGTACTTC. Its translation: CASSWGQETNIQYF.

This clone was recorded a few times. The chain is built from TRBV19 and TRBJ1-6; 7 bases fit TRBD1. After removal of 3 bases from V and 6 bases from J, the junction contained 2 bases not matched to a gene. This CDR3 is 14 amino acids long. Germline V gene lookup returns CDR1 LNHDA and CDR2 SQIVND (reference sequence). CDR3 sequence (DNA): TGTGCCAGTAGTATGGACAGGAGTAATTCACCCCTCCACTTT. Translation gives CASSMDRSNSPLHF.

The chain carries TRBV4-1 and TRBJ2-5; a possible D gene is TRBD2 (5 bases). The V gene's germline CDR1 is MGHRA and CDR2 YSYEKL. V was shortened by 4 bases and J by 7 bases, with 13 bases between the two germline ends. CDR3 length: 13 amino acids. The CDR3 coding sequence is TGCGCCAGCAGCCTGGAAGGTAGCGTGACCCAGTACTTC. It yields the protein CASSLEGSVTQYF.

This clone was observed once. The V call is TRBV13, the J call TRBJ2-6; D is possibly TRBD1 (5 bases). The CDR3 has 15 residues. Trimming took 3 bases from V and 4 from J, leaving 10 bases between them. Germline CDR1 reads PRHDT; CDR2 reads FYEKMQ (reference sequence). CDR3 in amino acids: CASSFGRGGANVLTF. The DNA for the CDR3 is TGTGCCAGCAGCTTCGGTAGGGGCGGGGCCAACGTCCTGACTTTC. Based on the CDR3 plus reference TRBV13 and TRBJ2-6, the full variable domain is AAGVIQSPRHLIKEKRETATLKCYPIPRHDTVYWYQQGPGQDPQFLISFYEKMQSDKGSIPDRFSAQQFSDYHSELNMSSLELGDSALYFCASSFGRGGANVLTFGAGSRLTVL.